The rows below give T cell receptor beta chains drawn from one sample of a study of control samples from healthy donors and cancer patients. Using immunoSEQ multiplex PCR, the repertoire was profiled, and TCRdb retains in-frame clones only, with some absent. The table has about 150,000 clones, 80% to 95% seen once. The sequencing input was blood. All receptors come from a woman aged 30 to 39 in good health. CDR3s include the opening cysteine and the closing phenylalanine or tryptophan. The D gene is left open where the match is weak. Clone size is stated in some rows and not others, as once, few, many or a class when expanded.

cdr3_nt cdr3_aa d_call v_call clone_size j_call
TGTGCCAGCGTGGACAGTAATCAAGAGACCCAGTACTTC CASVDSNQETQYF - TRBV2 - TRBJ2-5
TGTGCCAGCAGCTCTCAGATGGAGACCCAGTACTTC CASSSQMETQYF - TRBV5-6 - TRBJ2-5
TGTGCTAGTGGTTGGGGGGGCCAGGGGCACTCCTACAATGAGCAGTTCTTC CASGWGGQGHSYNEQFF - TRBV12-5 - TRBJ2-1
TGTGCCACCAGCAGCCAGGGCACCTACGAGCAGTACTTC CATSSQGTYEQYF - TRBV15 - TRBJ2-7
TGCGCCAGCAGCCCCGGGACACCCGGAAACACCATATATTTT CASSPGTPGNTIYF - TRBV5-1 once TRBJ1-3
TGTGCCAGCAGTTTAAGGGCTTCCTACGAGCAGTACTTC CASSLRASYEQYF - TRBV12-3/TRBV12-4 - TRBJ2-7
TGTGCCAGCTCGGAGCAGGGGGTTGTATTCGCTGAAGCTTTCTTT CASSEQGVVFAEAFF TRBD1 TRBV18 - TRBJ1-1
TGCGCCAGCAGCCAAGGCTCCAGCACTGAAGCTTTCTTT CASSQGSSTEAFF - TRBV4-1 - TRBJ1-1
TGTGCCAGTAGTATGAGGGACCTAGCGGGAGGACGATATACGCAGTATTTT CASSMRDLAGGRYTQYF TRBD2 TRBV19 - TRBJ2-3
TGTGCCAGCAGCTTAAATGGGGGGAATGAGCAGTTCTTC CASSLNGGNEQFF - TRBV7-3 once TRBJ2-1
TGCGCCAGCAGCCAAGACCCTCATAACACCGGGGAGCTGTTTTTT CASSQDPHNTGELFF - TRBV4-3 - TRBJ2-2
TGTGCCAGCAGCCAAGATGGGAGCGGGGGGGCCTACGAGCAGTACTTC CASSQDGSGGAYEQYF TRBD2 TRBV4-2 - TRBJ2-7
TGTGCCAGCAGCGTAGGGGGGCTGGGAACTGAAGCTTTCTTT CASSVGGLGTEAFF - TRBV9 - TRBJ1-1
TGTGCCAGCAGCTTAGTGGTAGGGGCAGGCGGCCCCCAAGAGACCCAGTACTTC CASSLVVGAGGPQETQYF - TRBV11-2 - TRBJ2-5
TGTGCCAGCTCGGGACAGGGTAATCAGCCCCAGCATTTT CASSGQGNQPQHF TRBD1 TRBV18 - TRBJ1-5
TGTGCCAGCAGTGCTGAGAGAGCTCATGAGCAGTTCTTC CASSAERAHEQFF - TRBV6-4 - TRBJ2-1
TGTGCCAGCAGGTTAGCGGGAGTTAGCACAGATACGCAGTATTTT CASRLAGVSTDTQYF TRBD2 TRBV5-4 - TRBJ2-3
TGTGCCAGCAGCCAAGGGACGGGGGTAAATTCACCCCTCCACTTT CASSQGTGVNSPLHF - TRBV3-1/TRBV3-2 few TRBJ1-6
TGTGCCAGCTGCCGGCAGAACACCGGGGAGCTGTTTTTT CASCRQNTGELFF - TRBV9 - TRBJ2-2
TGCGCCAGCAGCCCCGAGGATAGGTTGGGGAGAGAGACCCAGTACTTC CASSPEDRLGRETQYF - TRBV4-3 - TRBJ2-5
TGTGCCAGTAGTATAGCAGACTACAATCAGCCCCAGCATTTT CASSIADYNQPQHF - TRBV19 - TRBJ1-5
TGCGCCAGCCGGGGGGCTAGCGGGATCATCTACGAGCAGTACTTC CASRGASGIIYEQYF TRBD2 TRBV5-1 - TRBJ2-7
TGCGCCAGCAGCCACCTTAGCGGAACCACCGGGGAGCTGTTTTTT CASSHLSGTTGELFF - TRBV4-1 - TRBJ2-2
TGTGCCAGCAGCGTAGGCCCAGAGATCTCCCAATACGAGCAGTACTTC CASSVGPEISQYEQYF - TRBV9 - TRBJ2-7
TGTGCCAGCAGTCAGGACAGTACAACCTACGAGCAGTACTTC CASSQDSTTYEQYF - TRBV6-5 - TRBJ2-7
TGTGCCAGTAGTATAGTTCTAGGTCCCCAGCATTTT CASSIVLGPQHF - TRBV19 - TRBJ1-5
TGCGCCAGCAGCTTGTACGATAGGGCAGATGCCTACGAGCAGTACTTC CASSLYDRADAYEQYF - TRBV5-1 - TRBJ2-7
TGTGCCAGCAGCGAGGCCCAATCCACAGGGCTTGGAAACACCATATATTTT CASSEAQSTGLGNTIYF - TRBV9 - TRBJ1-3
TGTGCCAGTAGTGTGACAGGGGGTCCAAATGAAAAACTGTTTTTT CASSVTGGPNEKLFF TRBD1 TRBV19 - TRBJ1-4
TGTGCCAGCAGCCAAGGGCAAGATTACAATGAGCAGTTCTTC CASSQGQDYNEQFF - TRBV6-2/TRBV6-3 - TRBJ2-1
TGTGCCAGCAGTGGGCCCGGCCAAGTCGCGTCACCCCTCCACTTT CASSGPGQVASPLHF - TRBV2 - TRBJ1-6
TGCGCCAGCAGCCAAGATCCGGCGGGAGGGTCGTTCTTC CASSQDPAGGSFF TRBD2 TRBV4-1 - TRBJ2-1
TGTGCCAGCGGACCCGCGGGATACGAGCAGTACTTC CASGPAGYEQYF - TRBV5-6 - TRBJ2-7
TGTGCCAGCAGCCAAGGAACCTTCAATGAGCAGTTCTTC CASSQGTFNEQFF - TRBV6-5 - TRBJ2-1